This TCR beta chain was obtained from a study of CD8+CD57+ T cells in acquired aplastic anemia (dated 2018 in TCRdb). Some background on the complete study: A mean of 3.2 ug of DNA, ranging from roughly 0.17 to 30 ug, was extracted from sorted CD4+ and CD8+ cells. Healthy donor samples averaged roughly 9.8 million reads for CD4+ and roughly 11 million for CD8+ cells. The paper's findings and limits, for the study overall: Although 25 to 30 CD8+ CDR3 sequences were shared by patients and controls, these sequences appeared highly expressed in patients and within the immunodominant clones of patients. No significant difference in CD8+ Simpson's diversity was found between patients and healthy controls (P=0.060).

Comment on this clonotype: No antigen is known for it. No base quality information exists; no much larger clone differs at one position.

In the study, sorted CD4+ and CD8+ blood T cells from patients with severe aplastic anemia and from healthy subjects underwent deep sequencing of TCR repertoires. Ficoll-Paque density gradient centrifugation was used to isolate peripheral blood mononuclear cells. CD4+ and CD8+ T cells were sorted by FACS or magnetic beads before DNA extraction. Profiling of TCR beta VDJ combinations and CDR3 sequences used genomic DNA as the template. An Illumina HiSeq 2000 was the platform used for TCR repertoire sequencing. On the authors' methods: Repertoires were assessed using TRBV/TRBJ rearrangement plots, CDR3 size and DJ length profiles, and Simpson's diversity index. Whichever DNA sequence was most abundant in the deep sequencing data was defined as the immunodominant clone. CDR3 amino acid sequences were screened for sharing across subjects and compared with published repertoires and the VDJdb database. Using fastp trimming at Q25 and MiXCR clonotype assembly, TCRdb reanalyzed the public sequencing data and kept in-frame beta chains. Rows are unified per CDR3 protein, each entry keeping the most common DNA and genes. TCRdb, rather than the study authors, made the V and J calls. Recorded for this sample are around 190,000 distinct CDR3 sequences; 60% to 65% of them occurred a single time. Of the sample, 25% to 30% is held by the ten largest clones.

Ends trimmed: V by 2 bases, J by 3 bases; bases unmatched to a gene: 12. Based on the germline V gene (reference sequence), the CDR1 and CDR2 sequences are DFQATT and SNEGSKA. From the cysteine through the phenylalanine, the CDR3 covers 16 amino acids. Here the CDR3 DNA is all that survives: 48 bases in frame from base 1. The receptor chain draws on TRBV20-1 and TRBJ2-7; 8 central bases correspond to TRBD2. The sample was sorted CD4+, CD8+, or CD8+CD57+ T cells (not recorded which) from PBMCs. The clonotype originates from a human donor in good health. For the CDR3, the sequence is CSARKGASGSLYEQYF. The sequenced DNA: TGCAGTGCTAGAAAGGGAGCCAGCGGGAGTCTCTACGAGCAGTACTTC.